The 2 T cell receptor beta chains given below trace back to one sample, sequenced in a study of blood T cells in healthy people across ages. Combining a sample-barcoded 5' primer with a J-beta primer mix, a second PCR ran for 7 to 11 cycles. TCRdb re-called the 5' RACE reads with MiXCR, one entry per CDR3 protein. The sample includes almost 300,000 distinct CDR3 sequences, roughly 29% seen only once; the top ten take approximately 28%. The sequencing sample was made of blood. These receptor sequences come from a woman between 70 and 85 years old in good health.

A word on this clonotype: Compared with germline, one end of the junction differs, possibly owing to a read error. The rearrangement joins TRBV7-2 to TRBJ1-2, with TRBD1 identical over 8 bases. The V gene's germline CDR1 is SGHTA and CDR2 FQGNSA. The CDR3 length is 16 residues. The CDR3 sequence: CASSLASGTGGGGYTF. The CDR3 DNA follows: TGTGCTAGCAGCTTAGCATCCGGGACAGGAGGCGGTGGCTACACCTTC.

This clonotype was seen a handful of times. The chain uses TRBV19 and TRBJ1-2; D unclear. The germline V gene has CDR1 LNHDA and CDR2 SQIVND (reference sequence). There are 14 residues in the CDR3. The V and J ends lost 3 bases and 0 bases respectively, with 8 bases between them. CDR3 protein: CASSIYSANYGYTF. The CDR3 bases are TGTGCCAGTAGTATCTACTCGGCTAACTATGGCTACACCTTC.